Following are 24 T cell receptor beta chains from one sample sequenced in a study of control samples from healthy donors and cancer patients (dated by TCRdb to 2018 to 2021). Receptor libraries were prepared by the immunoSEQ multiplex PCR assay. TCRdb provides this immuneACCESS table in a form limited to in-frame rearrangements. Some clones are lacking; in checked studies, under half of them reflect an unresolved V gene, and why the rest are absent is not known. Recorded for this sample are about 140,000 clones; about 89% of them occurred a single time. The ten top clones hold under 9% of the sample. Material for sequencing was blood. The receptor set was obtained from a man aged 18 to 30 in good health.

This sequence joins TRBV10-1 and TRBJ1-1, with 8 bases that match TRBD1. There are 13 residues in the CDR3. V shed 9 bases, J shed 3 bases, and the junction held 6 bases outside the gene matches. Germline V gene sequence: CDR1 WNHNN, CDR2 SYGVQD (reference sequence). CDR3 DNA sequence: TGCGCCAGACCTACAGGGGGGGACACTGAAGCTTTCTTT. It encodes CARPTGGDTEAFF.

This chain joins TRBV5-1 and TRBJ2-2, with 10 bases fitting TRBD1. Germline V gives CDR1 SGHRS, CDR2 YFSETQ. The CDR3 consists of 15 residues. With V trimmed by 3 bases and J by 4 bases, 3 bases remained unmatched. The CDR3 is CASSYGQGGTGELFF. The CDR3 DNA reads TGCGCCAGCAGCTACGGACAGGGGGGCACCGGGGAGCTGTTTTTT.

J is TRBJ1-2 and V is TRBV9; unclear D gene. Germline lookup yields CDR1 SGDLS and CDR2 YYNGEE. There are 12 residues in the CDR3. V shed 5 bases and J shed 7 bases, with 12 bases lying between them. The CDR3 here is CASSSGRPGYTF. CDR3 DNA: TGTGCCAGCAGTTCGGGGAGGCCTGGCTACACCTTC.

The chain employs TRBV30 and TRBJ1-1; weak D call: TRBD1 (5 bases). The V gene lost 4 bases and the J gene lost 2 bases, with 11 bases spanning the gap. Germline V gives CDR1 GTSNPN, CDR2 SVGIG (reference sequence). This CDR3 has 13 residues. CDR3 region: CAWTSQGNTEAFF. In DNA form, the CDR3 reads TGTGCCTGGACGTCGCAGGGTAACACTGAAGCTTTCTTT.

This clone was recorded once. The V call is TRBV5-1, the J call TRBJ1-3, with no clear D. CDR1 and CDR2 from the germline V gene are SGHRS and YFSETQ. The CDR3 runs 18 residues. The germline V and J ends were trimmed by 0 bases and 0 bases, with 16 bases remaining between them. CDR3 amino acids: CASSLGVVETDSGNTIYF. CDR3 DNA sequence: TGCGCCAGCAGCTTGGGGGTCGTGGAAACCGACTCTGGAAACACCATATATTTT. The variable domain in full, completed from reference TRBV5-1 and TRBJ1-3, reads KAGVTQTPRYLIKTRGQQVTLSCSPISGHRSVSWYQQTPGQGLQFLFEYFSETQRNKGNFPGRFSGRQFSNSRSEMNVSTLELGDSALYLCASSLGVVETDSGNTIYFGEGSWLTVV.

CDR3 DNA sequence: TGTGCCAGCAGCTTGGATTCGGGGGCCAACGAGCAGTACTTC. Translated: CASSLDSGANEQYF. The V call is TRBV5-4, the J call TRBJ2-7; TRBD1 or TRBD2 may be the D gene (6 bases each). The germline CDR1 and CDR2 sequences are SGHNT and YYREEE (reference sequence). The V gene lost 0 bases and the J gene lost 5 bases, with 12 bases spanning the gap. This CDR3 contains 14 residues.

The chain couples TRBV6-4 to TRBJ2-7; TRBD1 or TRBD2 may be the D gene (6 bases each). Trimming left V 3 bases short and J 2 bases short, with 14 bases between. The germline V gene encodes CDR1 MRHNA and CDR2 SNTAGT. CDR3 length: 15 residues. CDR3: CASSEDDRGPYEQYF. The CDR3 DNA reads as TGTGCCAGCAGTGAAGACGACCGGGGGCCCTACGAGCAGTACTTC.

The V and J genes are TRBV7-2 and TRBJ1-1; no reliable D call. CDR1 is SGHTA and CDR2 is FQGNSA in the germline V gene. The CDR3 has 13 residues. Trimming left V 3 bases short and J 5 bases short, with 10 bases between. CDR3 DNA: TGTGCCAGCAGCTTTTGGGGAAGGACTGAAGCTTTCTTT. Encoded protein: CASSFWGRTEAFF.

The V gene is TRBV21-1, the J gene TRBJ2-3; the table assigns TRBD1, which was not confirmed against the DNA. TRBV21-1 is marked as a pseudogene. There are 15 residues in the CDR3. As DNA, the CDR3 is TGTGCCAGCAGCAGACAGGGGGCAGGCGCAGATACGCAGTATTTT. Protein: CASSRQGAGADTQYF.

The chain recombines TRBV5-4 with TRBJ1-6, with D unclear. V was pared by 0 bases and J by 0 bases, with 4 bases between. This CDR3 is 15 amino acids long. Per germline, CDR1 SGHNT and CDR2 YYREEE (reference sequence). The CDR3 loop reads CASSLDTSYNSPLHF. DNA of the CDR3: TGTGCCAGCAGCTTGGACACCTCCTATAATTCACCCCTCCACTTT.

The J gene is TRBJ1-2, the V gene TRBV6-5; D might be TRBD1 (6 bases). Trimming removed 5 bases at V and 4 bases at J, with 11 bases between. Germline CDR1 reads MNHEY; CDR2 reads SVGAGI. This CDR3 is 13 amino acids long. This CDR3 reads CASSRQEIYGYTF. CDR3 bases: TGTGCCAGCAGTAGACAGGAAATCTATGGCTACACCTTC.

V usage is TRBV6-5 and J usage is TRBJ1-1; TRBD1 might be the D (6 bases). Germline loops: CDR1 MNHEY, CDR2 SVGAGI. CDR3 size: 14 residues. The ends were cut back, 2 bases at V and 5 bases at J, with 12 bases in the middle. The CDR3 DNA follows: TGTGCCAGCAGTTACACAGGGTCGCAGACTGAAGCTTTCTTT. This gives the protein CASSYTGSQTEAFF.

The CDR3 is CASSLLAGGQKETQYF. CDR3 DNA sequence: TGTGCCAGCAGCTTATTAGCGGGGGGGCAGAAAGAGACCCAGTACTTC. The gene calls are TRBV5-6 and TRBJ2-5; 11 nucleotides line up with TRBD2. The CDR3 spans 16 residues. Trimming at V came to 2 bases and at J to 3 bases, leaving 6 bases not matched to a gene. Germline lookup yields CDR1 SGHDT and CDR2 YYEEEE.

CDR3 region: CASSDPAALRADTQYF. Written as DNA, the CDR3 is TGTGCCAGCAGCGACCCCGCGGCCTTACGTGCAGATACGCAGTATTTT. This chain connects TRBV9 to TRBJ2-3; D not resolved. Germline V gives CDR1 SGDLS, CDR2 YYNGEE. The length of the CDR3 is 16 residues. Trimming removed 3 bases at V and 4 bases at J, with 18 bases between.

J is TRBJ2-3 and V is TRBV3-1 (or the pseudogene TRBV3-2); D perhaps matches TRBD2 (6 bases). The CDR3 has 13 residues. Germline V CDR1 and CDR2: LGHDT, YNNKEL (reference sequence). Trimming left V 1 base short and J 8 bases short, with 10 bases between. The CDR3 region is CASSQGRRGTQYF. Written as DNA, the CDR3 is TGTGCCAGCAGCCAAGGGAGGCGGGGTACGCAGTATTTT.

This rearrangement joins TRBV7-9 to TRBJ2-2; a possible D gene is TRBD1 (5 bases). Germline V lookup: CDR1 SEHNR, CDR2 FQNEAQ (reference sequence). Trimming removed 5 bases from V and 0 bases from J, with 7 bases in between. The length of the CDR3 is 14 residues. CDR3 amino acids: CASSQGSNTGELFF. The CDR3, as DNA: TGTGCCAGCAGCCAGGGTTCGAACACCGGGGAGCTGTTTTTT.

CDR3 sequence reads: CASSPDWPPEAFF. The CDR3 coding sequence is TGCGCCAGCAGCCCGGACTGGCCCCCTGAAGCTTTCTTT. The chain recombines TRBV5-1 with TRBJ1-1, with D hard to call. This CDR3 spans 13 amino acids. Trimming stripped 4 bases from V and 6 bases from J, with 13 bases between. Germline V gene lookup returns CDR1 SGHRS and CDR2 YFSETQ.

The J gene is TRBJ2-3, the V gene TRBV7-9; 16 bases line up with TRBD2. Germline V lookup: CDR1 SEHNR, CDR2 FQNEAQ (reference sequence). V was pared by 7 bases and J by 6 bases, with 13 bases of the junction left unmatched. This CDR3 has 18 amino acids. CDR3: CASTDDYGTSGGADTQYF. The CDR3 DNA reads TGTGCCAGCACCGACGACTATGGGACTAGCGGGGGGGCCGATACGCAGTATTTT.

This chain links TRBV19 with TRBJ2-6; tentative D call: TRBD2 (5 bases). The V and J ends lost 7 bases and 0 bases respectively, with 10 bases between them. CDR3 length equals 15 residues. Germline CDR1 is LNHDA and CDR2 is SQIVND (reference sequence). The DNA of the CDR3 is TGTGCCAGTAATAGAGGGAGCTCTGGGGCCAACGTCCTGACTTTC. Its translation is CASNRGSSGANVLTF. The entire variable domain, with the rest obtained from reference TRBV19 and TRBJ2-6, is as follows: DGGITQSPKYLFRKEGQNVTLSCEQNLNHDAMYWYRQDPGQGLRLIYYSQIVNDFQKGDIAEGYSVSREKKESFPLTVTSAQKNPTAFYLCASNRGSSGANVLTFGAGSRLTVL.

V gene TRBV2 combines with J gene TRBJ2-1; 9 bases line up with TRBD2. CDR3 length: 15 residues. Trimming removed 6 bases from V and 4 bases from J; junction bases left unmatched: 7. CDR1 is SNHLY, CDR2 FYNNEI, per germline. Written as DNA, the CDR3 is TGTGCCAGCAGGAGTAGCGGGGGACTTTACAATGAGCAGTTCTTC. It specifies CASRSSGGLYNEQFF.

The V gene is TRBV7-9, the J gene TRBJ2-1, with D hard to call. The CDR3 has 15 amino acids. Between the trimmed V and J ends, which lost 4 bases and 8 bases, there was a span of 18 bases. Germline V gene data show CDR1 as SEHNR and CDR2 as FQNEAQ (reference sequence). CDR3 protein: CASSSGRIGYDEQFF. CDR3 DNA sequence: TGTGCCAGCAGCTCAGGACGTATTGGGTACGATGAGCAGTTCTTC. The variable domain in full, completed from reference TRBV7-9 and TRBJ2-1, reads DTGVSQNPRHKITKRGQNVTFRCDPISEHNRLYWYRQTLGQGPEFLTYFQNEAQLEKSRLLSDRFSAERPKGSFSTLEIQRTEQGDSAMYLCASSSGRIGYDEQFFGPGTRLTVL.

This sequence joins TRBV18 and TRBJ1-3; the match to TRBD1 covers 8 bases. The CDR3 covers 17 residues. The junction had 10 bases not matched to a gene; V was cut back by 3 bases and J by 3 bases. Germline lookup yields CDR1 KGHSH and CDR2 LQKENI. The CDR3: CASSPTQGQGDGNTIYF. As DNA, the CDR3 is TGTGCCAGCTCACCGACCCAAGGACAGGGTGATGGAAACACCATATATTTT. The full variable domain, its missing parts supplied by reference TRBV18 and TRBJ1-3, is NAGVMQNPRHLVRRRGQEARLRCSPMKGHSHVYWYRQLPEEGLKFMVYLQKENIIDESGMPKERFSAEFPKEGPSILRIQQVVRGDSAAYFCASSPTQGQGDGNTIYFGEGSWLTVV.

The CDR3 protein is CASSPVGSTEAFF. Written as DNA, the CDR3 is TGTGCCAGCTCACCGGTAGGAAGTACTGAAGCTTTCTTT. The V call is TRBV18, the J call TRBJ1-1, with D unclear. Germline CDR1 is KGHSH and CDR2 is LQKENI. The CDR3 contains 13 residues. Trimming pared 3 bases from V and 5 bases from J, leaving 10 bases between.

DNA of the CDR3: TGCGCCAGCATCGAGGGGGGAAATTCACCCCTCCACTTT. Translation gives CASIEGGNSPLHF. The chain joins TRBV10-2 to TRBJ1-6; D is possibly TRBD1 (6 bases). The V and J ends lost 7 bases and 7 bases respectively, with 11 bases between them. Germline V CDR1 and CDR2: WSHSY, SAAADI. The CDR3 loop spans 13 amino acids.